Sequencing of this T cell receptor beta chain was carried out in a study of CD8 T cells in Susac syndrome. Study-wide findings and caveats: It was acknowledged by the study that relatively few individuals were included in its TCR sequencing and HLA analysis.

Germline CDR1 and CDR2: SQVTM and ANQGSEA. The CDR3 is made up of 15 amino acids. The V and J ends lost 4 bases and 4 bases, in that order; junction bases with no gene match: 11. Regarding this clonotype: Its cognate antigen is unknown.

The authors reverse transcribed roughly 0.5 to 1 ug RNA with random hexamers. Multiplex PCR with immunoSEQ amplified the TCR beta CDR3 across 54 Vbeta and 13 Jbeta. TCRdb passed the immunoSEQ multiplex PCR reads through MiXCR, listing each CDR3 protein once. The sample has a few hundred thousand distinct CDR3 sequences, approximately 85% seen once. The origin of this receptor is a human donor with multiple sclerosis. This rearrangement joins TRBV29-1 to TRBJ1-1, with 8 positions matching TRBD1. The sample taken for sequencing was CD8+ T cells from PBMCs. CDR3 nucleotide sequence: TGCAGCGTTGGGATACTCCAGGGGGCCCTCACTGAAGCTTTCTTT. Its translation is CSVGILQGALTEAFF.